This T cell receptor beta chain stems from a study of cytotoxic CD8 clonotypes in ibrutinib-treated CLL. General study results and limits: Sample timing was unmatched between remission and later-progressing patients; lymph nodes unstudied. Public clonotypes were uncommon and contracted or stayed stable on treatment.

Here immunoSEQ multiplex PCR was the method, and the copy in TCRdb shows in-frame clones only, minus some. This sample has approximately 190,000 clones, with about 75% found just once. V lost 0 bases, J lost 1 base, and 9 bases lay in between. Germline CDR1 reads MNHEY; CDR2 reads SVGAGI. The CDR3 runs 15 residues. On this clone: Its antigen is currently unknown.

This clonotype originated in a human donor with chronic lymphocytic leukemia. J is TRBJ2-5 and V is TRBV6-5; possibly TRBD1 for D (5 bases). Material: PBMCs, obtained after 12 months of ibrutinib treatment. CDR3 coding DNA: TGTGCCAGCAGTTACTCCCAGGGATCCCAAGAGACCCAGTACTTC. Its protein product is CASSYSQGSQETQYF.